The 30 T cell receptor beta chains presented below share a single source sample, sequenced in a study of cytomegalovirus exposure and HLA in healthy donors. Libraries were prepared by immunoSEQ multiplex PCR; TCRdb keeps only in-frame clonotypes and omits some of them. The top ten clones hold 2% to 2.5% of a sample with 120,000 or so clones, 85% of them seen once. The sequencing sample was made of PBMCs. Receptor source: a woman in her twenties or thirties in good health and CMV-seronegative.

The DNA of the CDR3 is TGTGCCTGGAGTGCATCCCGTACAAGGGACAGGACCTATGGCTACACCTTC. This gives the protein CAWSASRTRDRTYGYTF. V is TRBV30 and J is TRBJ1-2; 8 bases agree with TRBD1. Unmatched junction bases numbered 14, after V lost 1 base and J lost 4 bases. The V gene's germline CDR1 is GTSNPN and CDR2 SVGIG (reference sequence). This CDR3 region has 17 residues.

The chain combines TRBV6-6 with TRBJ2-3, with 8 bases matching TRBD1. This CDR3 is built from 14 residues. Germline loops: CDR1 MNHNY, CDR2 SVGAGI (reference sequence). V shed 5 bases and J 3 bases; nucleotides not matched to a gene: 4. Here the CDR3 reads CASSPDRETDTQYF. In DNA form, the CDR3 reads TGTGCCAGCAGTCCGGACAGGGAAACAGATACGCAGTATTTT.

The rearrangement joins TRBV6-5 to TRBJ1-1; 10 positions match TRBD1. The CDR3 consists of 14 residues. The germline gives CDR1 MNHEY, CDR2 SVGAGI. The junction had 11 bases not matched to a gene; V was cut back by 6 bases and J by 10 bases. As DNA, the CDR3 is TGTGCCAGCAGGTTGGGACAGGGGACGACAGGAGCTTTCTTT. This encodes CASRLGQGTTGAFF.

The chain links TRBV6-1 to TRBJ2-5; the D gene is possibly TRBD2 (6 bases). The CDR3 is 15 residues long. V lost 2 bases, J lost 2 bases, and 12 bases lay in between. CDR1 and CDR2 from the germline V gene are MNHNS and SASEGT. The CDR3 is CASSEIGRSQETQYF. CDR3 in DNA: TGTGCCAGCAGTGAAATAGGGAGGTCTCAAGAGACCCAGTACTTC.

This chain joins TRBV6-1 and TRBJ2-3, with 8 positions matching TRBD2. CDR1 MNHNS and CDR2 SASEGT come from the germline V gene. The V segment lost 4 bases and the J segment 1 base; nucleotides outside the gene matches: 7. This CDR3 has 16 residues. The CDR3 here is CASSVLAVGGTDTQYF. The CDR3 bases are TGTGCCAGCAGTGTACTAGCGGTGGGAGGCACAGATACGCAGTATTTT.

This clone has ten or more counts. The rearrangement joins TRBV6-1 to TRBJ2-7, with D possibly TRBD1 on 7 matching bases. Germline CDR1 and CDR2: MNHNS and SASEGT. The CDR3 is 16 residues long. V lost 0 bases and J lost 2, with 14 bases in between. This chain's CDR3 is CASSEAQGGGPYEQYF. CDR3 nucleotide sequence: TGTGCCAGCAGTGAAGCGCAAGGAGGGGGCCCCTACGAGCAGTACTTC.

The CDR3 is CASKGAGGSTGELFF. CDR3 nucleotides: TGCGCCAGCAAAGGGGCGGGAGGTAGCACCGGGGAGCTGTTTTTT. The V gene is TRBV4-3, the J gene TRBJ2-2; 8 positions agree with TRBD2. The CDR3 spans 15 residues. CDR1 and CDR2 from the germline V gene are LGHNA and YSLEER. The trim removed 7 bases at V and 4 bases at J, leaving 8 bases unmatched.

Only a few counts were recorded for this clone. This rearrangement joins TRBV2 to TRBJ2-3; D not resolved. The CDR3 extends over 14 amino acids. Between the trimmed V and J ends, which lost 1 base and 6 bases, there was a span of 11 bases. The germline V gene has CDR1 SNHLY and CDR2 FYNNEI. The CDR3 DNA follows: TGTGCCAGCAGTGAAGAGGCCTTACAGGATACGCAGTATTTT. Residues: CASSEEALQDTQYF.

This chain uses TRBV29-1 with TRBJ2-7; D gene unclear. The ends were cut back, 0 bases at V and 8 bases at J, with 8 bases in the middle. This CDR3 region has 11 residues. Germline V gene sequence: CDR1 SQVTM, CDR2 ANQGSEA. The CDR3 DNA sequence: TGCAGCGTTGAAGATAAGGAGAAGCAGTACTTC. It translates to CSVEDKEKQYF.

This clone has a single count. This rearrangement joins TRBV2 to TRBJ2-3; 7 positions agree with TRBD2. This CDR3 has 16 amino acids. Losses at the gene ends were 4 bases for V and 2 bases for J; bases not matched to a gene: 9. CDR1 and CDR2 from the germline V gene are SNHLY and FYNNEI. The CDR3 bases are TGTGCCAGCAGTGGGGCGCTAGCGGACAACACAGATACGCAGTATTTT. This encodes CASSGALADNTDTQYF.

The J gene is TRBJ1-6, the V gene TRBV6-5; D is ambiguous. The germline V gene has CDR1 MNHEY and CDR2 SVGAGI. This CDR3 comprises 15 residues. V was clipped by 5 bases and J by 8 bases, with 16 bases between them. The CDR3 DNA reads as TGTGCCAGCAGTCGCGGCTTCGCGAATGATTCACCCCTCCACTTT. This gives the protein CASSRGFANDSPLHF.

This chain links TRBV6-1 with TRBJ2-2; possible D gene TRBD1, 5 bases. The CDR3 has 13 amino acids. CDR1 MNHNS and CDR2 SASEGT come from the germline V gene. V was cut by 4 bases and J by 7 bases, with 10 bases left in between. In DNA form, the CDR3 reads TGTGCCAGCAGTGCCAGGGTTGACGGGGAGCTGTTTTTT. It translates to CASSARVDGELFF.

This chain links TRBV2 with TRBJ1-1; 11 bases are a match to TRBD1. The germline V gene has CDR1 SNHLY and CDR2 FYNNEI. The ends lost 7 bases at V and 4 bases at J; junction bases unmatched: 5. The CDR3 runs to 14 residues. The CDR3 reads CASIGTGGFTEAFF. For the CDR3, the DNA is TGTGCCAGCATCGGGACAGGGGGTTTCACTGAAGCTTTCTTT.

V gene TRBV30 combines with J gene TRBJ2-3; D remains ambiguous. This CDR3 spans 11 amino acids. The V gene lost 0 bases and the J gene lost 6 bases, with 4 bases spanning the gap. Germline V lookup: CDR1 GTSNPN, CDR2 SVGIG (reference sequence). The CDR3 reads CAWSVQDTQYF. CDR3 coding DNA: TGTGCCTGGAGTGTACAGGATACGCAGTATTTT.

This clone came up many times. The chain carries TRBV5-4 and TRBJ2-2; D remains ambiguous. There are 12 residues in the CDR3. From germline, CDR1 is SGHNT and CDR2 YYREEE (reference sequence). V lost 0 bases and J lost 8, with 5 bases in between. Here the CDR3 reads CASSLGGGELFF. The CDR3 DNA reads TGTGCCAGCAGCTTGGGAGGAGGGGAGCTGTTTTTT.

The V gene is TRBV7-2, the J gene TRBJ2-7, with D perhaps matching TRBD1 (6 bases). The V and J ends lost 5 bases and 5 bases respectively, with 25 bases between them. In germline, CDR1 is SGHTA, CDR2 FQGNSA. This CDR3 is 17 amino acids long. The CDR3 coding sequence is TGTGCCAGCAGCCCTGGTGGGGGCCGGTCCAGACGGAACGAGCAGTACTTC. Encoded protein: CASSPGGGRSRRNEQYF. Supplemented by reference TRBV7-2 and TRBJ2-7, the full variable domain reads GAGVSQSPSNKVTEKGKDVELRCDPISGHTALYWYRQSLGQGLEFLIYFQGNSAPDKSGLPSDRFSAERTGGSVSTLTIQRTQQEDSAVYLCASSPGGGRSRRNEQYFGPGTRLTVT.

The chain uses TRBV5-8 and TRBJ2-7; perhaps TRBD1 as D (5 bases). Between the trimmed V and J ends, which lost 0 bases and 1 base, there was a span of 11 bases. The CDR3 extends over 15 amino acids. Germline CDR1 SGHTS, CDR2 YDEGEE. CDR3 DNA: TGTGCCAGCAGCTTGGAAGGGGTCCGTTCCTACGAGCAGTACTTC. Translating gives CASSLEGVRSYEQYF.

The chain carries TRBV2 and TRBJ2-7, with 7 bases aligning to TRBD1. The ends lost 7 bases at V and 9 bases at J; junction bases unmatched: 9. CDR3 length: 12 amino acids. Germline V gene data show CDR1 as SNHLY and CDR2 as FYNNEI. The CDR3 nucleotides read TGTGCCAGCACAACAGGGGATCCAGGGCAGTACTTC. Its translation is CASTTGDPGQYF.

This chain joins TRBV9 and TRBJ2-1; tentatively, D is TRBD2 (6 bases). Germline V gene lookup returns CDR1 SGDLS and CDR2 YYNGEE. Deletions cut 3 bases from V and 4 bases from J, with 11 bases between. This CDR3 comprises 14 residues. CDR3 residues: CASSGRGSYNEQFF. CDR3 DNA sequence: TGTGCCAGCAGCGGCCGGGGGTCGTACAATGAGCAGTTCTTC. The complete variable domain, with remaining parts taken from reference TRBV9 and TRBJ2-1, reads DSGVTQTPKHLITATGQRVTLRCSPRSGDLSVYWYQQSLDQGLQFLIQYYNGEERAKGNILERFSAQQFPDLHSELNLSSLELGDSALYFCASSGRGSYNEQFFGPGTRLTVL.

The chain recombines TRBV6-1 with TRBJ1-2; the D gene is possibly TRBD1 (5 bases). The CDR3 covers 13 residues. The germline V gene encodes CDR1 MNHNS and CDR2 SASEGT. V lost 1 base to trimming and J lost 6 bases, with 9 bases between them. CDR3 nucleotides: TGTGCCAGCAGTGAAGTTCCGGGGGATGGCTACACCTTC. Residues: CASSEVPGDGYTF.

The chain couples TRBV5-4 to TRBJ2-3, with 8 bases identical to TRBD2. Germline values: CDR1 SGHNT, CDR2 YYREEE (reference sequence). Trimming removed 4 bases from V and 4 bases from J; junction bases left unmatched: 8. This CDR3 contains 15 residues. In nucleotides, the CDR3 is TGTGCCAGCAGCCGCGAGCGGGGGAGGTCAGATACGCAGTATTTT. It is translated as CASSRERGRSDTQYF.

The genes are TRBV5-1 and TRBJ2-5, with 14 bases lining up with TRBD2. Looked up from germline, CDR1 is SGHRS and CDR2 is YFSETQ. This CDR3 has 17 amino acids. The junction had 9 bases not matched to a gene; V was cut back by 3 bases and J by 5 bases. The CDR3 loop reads CASSSSGLAGGRETQYF. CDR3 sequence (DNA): TGCGCCAGCAGCTCATCCGGACTAGCGGGGGGTCGGGAGACCCAGTACTTC.

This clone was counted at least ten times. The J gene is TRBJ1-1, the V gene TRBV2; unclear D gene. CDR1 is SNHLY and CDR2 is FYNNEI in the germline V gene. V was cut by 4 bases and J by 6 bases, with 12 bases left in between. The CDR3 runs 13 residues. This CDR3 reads CASSGVVGAEAFF. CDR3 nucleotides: TGTGCCAGCAGTGGCGTGGTCGGTGCTGAAGCTTTCTTT.

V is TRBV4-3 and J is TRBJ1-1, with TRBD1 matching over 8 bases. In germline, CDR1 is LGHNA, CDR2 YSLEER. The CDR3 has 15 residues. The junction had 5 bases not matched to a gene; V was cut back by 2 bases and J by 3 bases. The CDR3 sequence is CASSQLRGRYTEAFF. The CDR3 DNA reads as TGCGCCAGCAGCCAACTCAGGGGGCGATACACTGAAGCTTTCTTT.

The chain's CDR3 is CASSFTSGGSETQYF. The CDR3 region has the DNA TGTGCCAGCAGCTTTACTAGCGGGGGGTCAGAGACCCAGTACTTC. The J gene is TRBJ2-5, the V gene TRBV11-2; the match to TRBD2 covers 12 bases. Germline assignment: CDR1 SGHAT and CDR2 FQNNGV. The CDR3 length is 15 residues. Trimming at V came to 3 bases and at J to 4 bases, leaving 3 bases not matched to a gene.

CDR3 sequence reads: CASNGVLGEASGNTIYF. The DNA of the CDR3 is TGTGCCAGCAACGGTGTTTTGGGGGAGGCCTCTGGAAACACCATATATTTT. J is TRBJ1-3 and V is TRBV2; D is possibly TRBD1 (5 bases). Trimming took 7 bases from V and 0 from J, leaving 19 bases between them. The CDR3 length is 17 residues. Germline CDR1 and CDR2: SNHLY and FYNNEI.

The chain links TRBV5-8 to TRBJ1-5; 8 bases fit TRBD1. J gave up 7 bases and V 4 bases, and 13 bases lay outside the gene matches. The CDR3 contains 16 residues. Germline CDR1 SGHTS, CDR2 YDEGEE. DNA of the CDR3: TGTGCCAGCAGCCCGATGAAACAGGGGGTAGGACAGCCCCAGCATTTT. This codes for CASSPMKQGVGQPQHF.

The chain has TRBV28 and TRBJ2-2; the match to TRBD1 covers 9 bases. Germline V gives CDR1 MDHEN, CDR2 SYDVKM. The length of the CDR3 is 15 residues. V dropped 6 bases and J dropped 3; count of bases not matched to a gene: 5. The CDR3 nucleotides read TGTGCCAGCAGGCAACAGGGGGCGGACACCGGGGAGCTGTTTTTT. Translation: CASRQQGADTGELFF.

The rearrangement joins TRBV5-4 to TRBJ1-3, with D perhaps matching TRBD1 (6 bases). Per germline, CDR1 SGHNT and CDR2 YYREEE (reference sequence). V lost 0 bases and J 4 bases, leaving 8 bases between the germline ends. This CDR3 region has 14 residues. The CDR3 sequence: CASSLAGGGNTIYF. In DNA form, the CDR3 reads TGTGCCAGCAGCTTGGCGGGGGGCGGAAACACCATATATTTT. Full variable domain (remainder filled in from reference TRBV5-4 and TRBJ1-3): ETGVTQSPTHLIKTRGQQVTLRCSSQSGHNTVSWYQQALGQGPQFIFQYYREEENGRGNFPPRFSGLQFPNYSSELNVNALELDDSALYLCASSLAGGGNTIYFGEGSWLTVV.

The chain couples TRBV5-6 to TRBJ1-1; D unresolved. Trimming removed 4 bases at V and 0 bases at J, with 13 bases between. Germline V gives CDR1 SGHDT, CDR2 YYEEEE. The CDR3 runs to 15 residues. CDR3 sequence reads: CASSLRGALNTEAFF. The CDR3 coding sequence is TGTGCCAGCAGCCTGCGCGGAGCCCTGAACACTGAAGCTTTCTTT. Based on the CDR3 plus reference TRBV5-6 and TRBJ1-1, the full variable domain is DAGVTQSPTHLIKTRGQQVTLRCSPKSGHDTVSWYQQALGQGPQFIFQYYEEEERQRGNFPDRFSGHQFPNYSSELNVNALLLGDSALYLCASSLRGALNTEAFFGQGTRLTVV.